Listed below are T cell receptor beta chains from one sample, sequenced in a study of blood T cells in healthy people across ages. TCRdb called the 5' RACE reads again in MiXCR, with one record for every CDR3 protein. The sample consists of 1.5 million to 1.9 million distinct CDR3 sequences, approximately 42% of them appearing once. The sequencing sample was made of blood. All receptors come from a woman under 30 in good health. The CDR3 runs from the conserved cysteine through the conserved F or W. D genes are given only for firm matches. A row's size may be missing; if present it is once, few, many or a size class.

j_gene	d_gene	abundance	v_gene	CDR3aa	CDR3nt
TRBJ1-1	.	.	TRBV7-2	CASSLVWNLNTEAFF	TGTGCCAGCAGCTTAGTTTGGAACCTGAACACTGAAGCTTTCTTT
TRBJ2-3	.	.	TRBV5-1	CASKATGFLTETDTQYF	TGCGCCAGCAAAGCTACTGGCTTCCTGACAGAGACAGATACGCAGTATTTT
TRBJ2-3	TRBD2	many	TRBV15	CATSRDLLAGAVDTQYF	TGTGCCACCAGCAGAGATTTACTAGCGGGAGCAGTAGATACGCAGTATTTT
TRBJ2-5	.	.	TRBV20-1	CRVTQGNEQYF	TGCAGGGTTACCCAGGGCAATGAGCAGTACTTC
TRBJ1-2	.	few	TRBV29-1	CSGDRGREDYTF	TGCAGCGGTGATAGAGGGAGGGAGGACTACACCTTC
TRBJ1-1	TRBD1	.	TRBV4-3	CASSQEYGRQGLSEAFF	TGCGCCAGCAGCCAAGAGTACGGTAGACAGGGGCTATCTGAAGCTTTCTTT
TRBJ1-1	.	.	TRBV29-1	CSVEKRVVTEAFF	TGCAGCGTTGAGAAACGGGTGGTCACTGAAGCTTTCTTT
TRBJ2-1	.	few	TRBV20-1	CSARWNSYNEQFF	TGCAGTGCTAGGTGGAATTCCTACAATGAGCAGTTCTTC
TRBJ2-1	TRBD1	many	TRBV29-1	CSVRQGTYEQFF	TGCAGCGTTAGACAGGGTACCTATGAGCAGTTCTTC
TRBJ2-7	.	.	TRBV7-9	CTSSLSRVRNEQYF	TGTACCAGCAGCTTGTCCAGGGTCCGTAACGAGCAGTACTTC
TRBJ2-7	TRBD1	once	TRBV2	CATFTGGVFYEQYF	TGTGCCACCTTTACAGGGGGCGTCTTCTACGAGCAGTACTTC
TRBJ1-2	.	.	TRBV20-1	CSANSGAYYGYTF	TGCAGTGCTAACTCCGGGGCCTACTATGGCTACACCTTC
TRBJ1-5	.	.	TRBV20-1	CSAKTGEGDNQPQHF	TGCAGTGCTAAGACCGGGGAGGGGGACAATCAGCCCCAGCATTTT
TRBJ2-3	.	few	TRBV20-1	CSARGNSRDTQYF	TGCAGTGCTAGAGGTAACAGTCGAGATACGCAGTATTTT
TRBJ2-7	TRBD2	few	TRBV29-1	CSAVGLAGYYEQYF	TGCAGCGCCGTTGGACTAGCGGGGTACTACGAGCAGTACTTC
TRBJ2-5	TRBD2	.	TRBV20-1	CSAHGLAKKETQYF	TGCAGTGCTCACGGACTAGCGAAGAAAGAGACCCAGTACTTC
TRBJ1-2	.	few	TRBV28	CASSLGAGYANYGYTF	TGTGCCAGCAGTTTAGGAGCAGGCTATGCTAACTATGGCTACACCTTC
TRBJ2-2	.	.	TRBV14	CASSPRQSNTGELFF	TGTGCCAGCAGCCCTAGACAGTCGAACACCGGGGAGCTGTTTTTT
TRBJ1-2	TRBD1	.	TRBV29-1	CSVLDRGNYGYTF	TGCAGCGTGTTGGACAGGGGGAACTATGGCTACACCTTC
TRBJ2-7	.	few	TRBV29-1	CSVEDRRQGSYEQYF	TGCAGCGTTGAAGATCGAAGGCAGGGGAGTTACGAGCAGTACTTC
TRBJ1-1	.	.	TRBV12-3/TRBV12-4	CASSFPGVGTEAFF	TGTGCCAGCAGTTTCCCGGGGGTAGGCACTGAAGCTTTCTTT
TRBJ2-7	.	.	TRBV6-5	CASSPGFQDNEQYF	TGTGCCAGCAGTCCAGGGTTTCAAGACAATGAGCAGTACTTC
TRBJ2-7	.	.	TRBV7-2	CASSLALVIGGGDYEQYF	TGTGCCAGCAGCTTAGCGCTTGTTATCGGGGGCGGTGACTACGAGCAGTACTTC
TRBJ2-1	TRBD2	.	TRBV5-6	CASSFIAGVLYNEQFF	TGTGCCAGCAGCTTCATAGCGGGAGTGTTGTACAATGAGCAGTTCTTC
TRBJ2-1	.	.	TRBV7-9	CASSSLLSSYNEQFF	TGTGCCAGCAGCTCGCTACTGAGCTCCTACAATGAGCAGTTCTTC